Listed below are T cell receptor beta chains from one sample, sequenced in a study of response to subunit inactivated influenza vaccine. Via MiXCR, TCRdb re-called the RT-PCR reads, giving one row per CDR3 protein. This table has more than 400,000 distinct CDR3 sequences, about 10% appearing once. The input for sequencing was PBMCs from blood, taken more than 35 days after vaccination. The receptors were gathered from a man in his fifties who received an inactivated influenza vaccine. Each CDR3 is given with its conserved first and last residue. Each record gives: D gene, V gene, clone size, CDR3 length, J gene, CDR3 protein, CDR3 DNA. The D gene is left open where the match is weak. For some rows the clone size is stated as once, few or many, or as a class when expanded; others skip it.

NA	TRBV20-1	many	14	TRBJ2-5	CSAPLAAMQETQYF	TGCAGTGCCCCCCTCGCGGCGATGCAAGAGACCCAGTACTTC
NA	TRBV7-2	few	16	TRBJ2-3	CATQYRAQSATDTQYF	TGTGCCACGCAGTACAGGGCCCAGAGCGCGACAGATACGCAGTATTTT
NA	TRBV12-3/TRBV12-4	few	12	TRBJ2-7	CASSHTGREQYF	TGTGCCAGCAGTCATACAGGGAGGGAGCAGTACTTC
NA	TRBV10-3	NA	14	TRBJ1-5	CAISEATSYQPQHF	TGTGCCATCAGTGAAGCAACCAGCTATCAGCCCCAGCATTTT
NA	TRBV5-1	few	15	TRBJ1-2	CASSTGTALQYGYTF	TGCGCCAGCAGCACCGGGACCGCCTTACAGTATGGCTACACCTTC
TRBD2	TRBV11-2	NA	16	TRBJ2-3	CASSFPASGSTDTQYF	TGTGCCAGCAGCTTTCCCGCTAGCGGGAGTACAGATACGCAGTATTTT
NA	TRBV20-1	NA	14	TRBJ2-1	CSARDGGTHNEQFF	TGCAGTGCTAGAGATGGCGGAACCCACAATGAGCAGTTCTTC
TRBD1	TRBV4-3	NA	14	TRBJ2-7	CASSRGTELYEQYF	TGCGCCAGCAGTAGGGGGACAGAGCTCTACGAGCAGTACTTC
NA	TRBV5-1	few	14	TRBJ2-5	CASSLVGNKETQYF	TGCGCCAGCAGCTTAGTGGGCAACAAAGAGACCCAGTACTTC
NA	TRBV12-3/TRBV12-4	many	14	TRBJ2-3	CASSLGTMQDTQYF	TGTGCCAGCAGTCTCGGGACAATGCAGGATACGCAGTATTTT
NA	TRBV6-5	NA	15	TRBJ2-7	CASSYSGGGVGEQYF	TGTGCCAGCAGTTACTCAGGCGGAGGGGTAGGCGAGCAGTACTTC
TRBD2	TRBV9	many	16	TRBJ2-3	CASSVGLAGGGDTQYF	TGTGCCAGCAGCGTAGGACTAGCGGGAGGTGGAGATACGCAGTATTTT
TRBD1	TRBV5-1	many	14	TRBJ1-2	CASSQDREDYGYTF	TGCGCCAGCAGCCAGGACAGGGAAGACTATGGCTACACCTTC
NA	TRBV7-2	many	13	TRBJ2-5	CASSPGFRETQYF	TGTGCCAGCAGCCCAGGTTTTCGGGAGACCCAGTACTTC
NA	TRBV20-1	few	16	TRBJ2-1	CSAPARGGSSYNEQFF	TGCAGTGCTCCCGCTAGGGGGGGTAGCTCCTACAATGAGCAGTTCTTC
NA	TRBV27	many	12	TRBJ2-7	CASSQQGGEQYF	TGTGCCAGCAGTCAACAGGGAGGCGAGCAGTACTTC
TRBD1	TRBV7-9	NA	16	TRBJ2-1	CASSPSGTGRNNEQFF	TGTGCCAGCAGCCCTAGTGGGACAGGGCGCAACAATGAGCAGTTCTTC
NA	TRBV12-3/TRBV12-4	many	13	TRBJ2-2	CASSLGGAGELFF	TGTGCCAGCAGTTTAGGAGGGGCCGGGGAGCTGTTTTTT
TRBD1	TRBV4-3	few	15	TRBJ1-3	CASSQMDREGNTIYF	TGCGCCAGCAGCCAGATGGACAGGGAGGGAAACACCATATATTTT
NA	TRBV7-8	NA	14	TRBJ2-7	CASSLGGWNYEQYF	TGTGCCAGCAGCTTAGGAGGCTGGAACTACGAGCAGTACTTC
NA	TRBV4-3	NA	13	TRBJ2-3	CASSQGERDTQYF	TGCGCCAGCAGCCAGGGGGAGAGAGATACGCAGTATTTT
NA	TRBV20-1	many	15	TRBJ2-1	CSASGGRRAYNEQFF	TGCAGTGCTAGTGGGGGCCGCCGGGCGTACAATGAGCAGTTCTTC
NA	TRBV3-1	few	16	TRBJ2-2	CASSHPGWYDTGELFF	TGTGCCAGCAGCCACCCAGGATGGTATGACACCGGGGAGCTGTTTTTT
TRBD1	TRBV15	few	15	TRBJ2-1	CATSRGGQGAGEQFF	TGTGCCACCAGCAGAGGGGGACAGGGGGCGGGTGAGCAGTTCTTC
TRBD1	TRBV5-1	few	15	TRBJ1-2	CASRSWTGGDYGYTF	TGCGCCAGCAGATCCTGGACAGGGGGCGACTATGGCTACACCTTC
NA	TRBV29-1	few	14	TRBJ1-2	CSVEVPGRRYGYTF	TGCAGCGTTGAAGTTCCCGGACGGCGCTATGGCTACACCTTC
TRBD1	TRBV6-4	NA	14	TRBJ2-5	CASSEQGAGETQYF	TGTGCCAGCAGTGAACAGGGGGCAGGGGAGACCCAGTACTTC
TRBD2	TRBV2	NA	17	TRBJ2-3	CASSDPTAGVGTDTQYF	TGTGCCAGCAGTGACCCTACCGCGGGGGTAGGGACAGATACGCAGTATTTT
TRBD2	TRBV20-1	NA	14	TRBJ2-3	CSATMTSGTDTQYF	TGCAGTGCTACCATGACTAGCGGCACAGATACGCAGTATTTT
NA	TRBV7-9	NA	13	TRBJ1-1	CASSLAIGDEAFF	TGTGCCAGCAGCTTAGCGATAGGGGATGAAGCTTTCTTT
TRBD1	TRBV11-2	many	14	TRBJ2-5	CASSLVRGRETQYF	TGTGCCAGCAGCTTAGTAAGGGGGCGAGAGACCCAGTACTTC
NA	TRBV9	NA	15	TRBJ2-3	CASSAGGVNTHTQYF	TGTGCCAGCAGCGCCGGGGGAGTGAATACACATACGCAGTATTTT
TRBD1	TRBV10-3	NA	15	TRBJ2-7	CAISETGQFSDEQYF	TGTGCCATCAGTGAGACGGGACAGTTCTCCGACGAGCAGTACTTC
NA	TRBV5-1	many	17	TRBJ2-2	CASSPRGLSQNTGELFF	TGCGCCAGCAGCCCCAGGGGACTAAGTCAGAACACCGGGGAGCTGTTTTTT
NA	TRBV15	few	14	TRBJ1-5	CATSSRASNQPQHF	TGTGCCACCAGCAGCCGGGCCAGCAATCAGCCCCAGCATTTT
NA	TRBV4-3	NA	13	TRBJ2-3	CASSQDPLGAQYF	TGCGCCAGCAGCCAAGATCCGCTTGGAGCGCAGTATTTT
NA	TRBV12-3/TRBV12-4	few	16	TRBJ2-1	CASSLGAPGTYNEQFF	TGTGCCAGCAGTTTAGGGGCCCCAGGGACCTACAATGAGCAGTTCTTC
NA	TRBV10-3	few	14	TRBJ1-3	CAISEEHSGNTIYF	TGTGCCATCAGTGAGGAGCACTCTGGAAACACCATATATTTT
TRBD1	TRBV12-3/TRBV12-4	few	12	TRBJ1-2	CASRTTGSGYTF	TGTGCCAGCAGGACGACAGGGTCCGGCTACACCTTC
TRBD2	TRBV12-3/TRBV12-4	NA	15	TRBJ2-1	CASRPTSGPYNEQFF	TGTGCCAGCAGACCAACTAGCGGCCCCTACAATGAGCAGTTCTTC
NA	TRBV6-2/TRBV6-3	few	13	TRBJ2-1	CASSPGKYNEQFF	TGTGCCAGCAGCCCGGGAAAATACAATGAGCAGTTCTTC
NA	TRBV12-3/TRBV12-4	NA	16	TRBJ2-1	CASSGGFAGRYNEQFF	TGTGCCAGCAGTGGGGGGTTCGCGGGGCGCTACAATGAGCAGTTCTTC
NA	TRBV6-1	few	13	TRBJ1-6	CASRPQGNSPLHF	TGTGCCAGCAGGCCACAGGGAAATTCACCCCTCCACTTT
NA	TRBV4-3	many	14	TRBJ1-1	CASSQDVHVLAPFF	TGCGCCAGCAGCCAAGACGTTCATGTCCTGGCCCCTTTCTTT
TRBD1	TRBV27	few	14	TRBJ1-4	CASSLTGGQEKLFF	TGTGCCAGCAGTTTGACAGGGGGCCAGGAAAAACTGTTTTTT
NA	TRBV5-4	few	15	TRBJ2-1	CASSHDRSSYNEQFF	TGTGCCAGCAGCCACGACAGGAGCTCCTACAATGAGCAGTTCTTC
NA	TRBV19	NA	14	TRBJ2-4	CASSIYRSSGIQYF	TGTGCCAGTAGTATATATAGGTCCTCGGGCATTCAGTACTTC
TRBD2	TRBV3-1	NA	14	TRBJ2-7	CASSRSGGPYEQYF	TGTGCCAGCAGCCGGAGCGGGGGCCCCTACGAGCAGTACTTC
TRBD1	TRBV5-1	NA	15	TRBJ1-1	CASSSGQSRTTEAFF	TGCGCCAGCAGCTCGGGACAGTCCAGAACCACTGAAGCTTTCTTT
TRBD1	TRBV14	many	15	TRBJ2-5	CASSQGPGGKETQYF	TGTGCCAGCAGCCAAGGGCCAGGGGGCAAGGAGACCCAGTACTTC
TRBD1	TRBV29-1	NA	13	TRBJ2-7	CSVPTGQGFEQYF	TGCAGCGTCCCTACGGGACAGGGCTTCGAGCAGTACTTC
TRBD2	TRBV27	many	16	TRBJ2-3	CASSLLVSGGRDTQYF	TGTGCCAGCAGTTTATTAGTTAGCGGGGGACGGGATACGCAGTATTTT
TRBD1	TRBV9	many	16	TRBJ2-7	CASSVSAGQGSYEQYF	TGTGCCAGCAGCGTAAGTGCGGGACAGGGGTCCTACGAGCAGTACTTC
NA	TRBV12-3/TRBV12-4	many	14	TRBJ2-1	CASSLRTGWNEQFF	TGTGCCAGCAGCTTAAGAACAGGGTGGAATGAGCAGTTCTTC
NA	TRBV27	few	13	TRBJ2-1	CASSLDRWNEQFF	TGTGCCAGCAGTTTAGATCGGTGGAATGAGCAGTTCTTC
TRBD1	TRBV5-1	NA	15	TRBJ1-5	CASSLRTGADQPQHF	TGCGCCAGCAGCTTGAGAACAGGGGCTGATCAGCCCCAGCATTTT
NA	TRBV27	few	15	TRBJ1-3	CASSPYQGSGNTIYF	TGTGCCAGCAGTCCGTATCAGGGCTCTGGAAACACCATATATTTT